The 5 T cell receptor beta chains in this list originate from one sample, sequenced in a study of T cell repertoires in cytomegalovirus infection. Each CDR3 protein gets one entry after TCRdb re-called the reads with MiXCR. Found here are about 200,000 distinct CDR3 sequences, nearly 9.5% of them singletons; the top ten hold roughly 5.1%. The sequencing input was PBMCs. The source is a human donor in good health (CMV status not recorded). Some clones in this sample may be carry-over from other donors' samples.

The table lists this clonotype with many counts. The chain employs TRBV28 and TRBJ2-3, with D possibly matching TRBD1 (6 bases). Trimming took off 1 base at V and 3 bases at J, with 11 bases between the two ends. Per the germline V gene, CDR1 is MDHEN and CDR2 is SYDVKM. There are 15 residues in the CDR3. In DNA form, the CDR3 reads TGTGCCAGCAGTTTATCAGGGGTGGGAACAGATACGCAGTATTTT. Amino acids: CASSLSGVGTDTQYF.

This clonotype was recorded many times. This rearrangement joins TRBV11-2 to TRBJ1-5; D not resolved. CDR3 size: 15 residues. V was trimmed by 1 base and J by 0 bases, leaving 7 bases between them. Germline V lookup: CDR1 SGHAT, CDR2 FQNNGV. The CDR3 reads CASSLGAHSNQPQHF. The CDR3 nucleotides are TGTGCCAGCAGCTTAGGGGCCCATAGCAATCAGCCCCAGCATTTT.

This CDR3 is CASSTLGAPYNEQFF. The CDR3 region has the DNA TGTGCCAGCAGTACCCTTGGGGCCCCCTACAATGAGCAGTTCTTC. This chain joins TRBV6-5 and TRBJ2-1; maybe TRBD1 (5 bases). The CDR3 is 15 amino acids. V lost 5 bases and J 2 bases, leaving 13 bases between the germline ends. Looked up from germline, CDR1 is MNHEY and CDR2 is SVGAGI.

This clonotype was seen repeatedly, ten times or more. Here the CDR3 reads CSVVKGQGSYEQYF. In DNA form, the CDR3 reads TGCAGCGTTGTAAAGGGACAGGGATCTTACGAGCAGTACTTC. The chain employs TRBV29-1 and TRBJ2-7, with 9 positions matching TRBD1. Looked up from germline, CDR1 is SQVTM and CDR2 is ANQGSEA. The length of the CDR3 is 14 residues. Trimming removed 4 bases from V and 4 bases from J; junction bases left unmatched: 8.

This clonotype was picked up many times. The chain uses TRBV7-2 and TRBJ1-3, with D perhaps matching TRBD1 (6 bases). The CDR3 consists of 16 residues. Deletions cut 2 bases from V and 2 bases from J, with 13 bases between. Germline CDR1 and CDR2: SGHTA and FQGNSA. CDR3 sequence reads: CASSLRQTGAGNTIYF. The DNA for the CDR3 is TGTGCCAGCAGCTTACGACAGACAGGAGCTGGAAACACCATATATTTT.